The clone carrying this T cell receptor beta chain was seen a few times. The target antigen is unknown. The sample originates from a study of blood T cells in healthy people across ages. Overall study findings and caveats: It was held that diversity estimates obtained from one million T cells represented underestimates. Long-lived and aged donors differed, with more naive CD4+ cells and higher diversity in the long-lived.

Next came a second PCR, run for about 6 to 12 cycles, which used a sample-barcoded 5' primer along with a J-beta primer mix. At least 3 million CDR3-containing paired-end reads were obtained per sample. TCRdb reprocessed the 5' RACE reads via MiXCR and lists one record per CDR3 protein. The sample records 600,000 to 650,000 distinct CDR3 sequences, 58% being singletons. V lost 1 base, J lost 2 bases, and 9 bases stayed unmatched. Looked up from germline, CDR1 is DFQATT and CDR2 is SNEGSKA (reference sequence). CDR3 length: 17 residues. V is TRBV20-1 and J is TRBJ2-5, with 11 bases that match TRBD2. Input material: blood. The receptor comes from a man between 60 and 75 years old in good health. CDR3 in amino acids: CSARVLAGARPQETQYF. The CDR3, as DNA: TGCAGTGCTAGAGTACTAGCGGGGGCAAGACCGCAAGAGACCCAGTACTTC.